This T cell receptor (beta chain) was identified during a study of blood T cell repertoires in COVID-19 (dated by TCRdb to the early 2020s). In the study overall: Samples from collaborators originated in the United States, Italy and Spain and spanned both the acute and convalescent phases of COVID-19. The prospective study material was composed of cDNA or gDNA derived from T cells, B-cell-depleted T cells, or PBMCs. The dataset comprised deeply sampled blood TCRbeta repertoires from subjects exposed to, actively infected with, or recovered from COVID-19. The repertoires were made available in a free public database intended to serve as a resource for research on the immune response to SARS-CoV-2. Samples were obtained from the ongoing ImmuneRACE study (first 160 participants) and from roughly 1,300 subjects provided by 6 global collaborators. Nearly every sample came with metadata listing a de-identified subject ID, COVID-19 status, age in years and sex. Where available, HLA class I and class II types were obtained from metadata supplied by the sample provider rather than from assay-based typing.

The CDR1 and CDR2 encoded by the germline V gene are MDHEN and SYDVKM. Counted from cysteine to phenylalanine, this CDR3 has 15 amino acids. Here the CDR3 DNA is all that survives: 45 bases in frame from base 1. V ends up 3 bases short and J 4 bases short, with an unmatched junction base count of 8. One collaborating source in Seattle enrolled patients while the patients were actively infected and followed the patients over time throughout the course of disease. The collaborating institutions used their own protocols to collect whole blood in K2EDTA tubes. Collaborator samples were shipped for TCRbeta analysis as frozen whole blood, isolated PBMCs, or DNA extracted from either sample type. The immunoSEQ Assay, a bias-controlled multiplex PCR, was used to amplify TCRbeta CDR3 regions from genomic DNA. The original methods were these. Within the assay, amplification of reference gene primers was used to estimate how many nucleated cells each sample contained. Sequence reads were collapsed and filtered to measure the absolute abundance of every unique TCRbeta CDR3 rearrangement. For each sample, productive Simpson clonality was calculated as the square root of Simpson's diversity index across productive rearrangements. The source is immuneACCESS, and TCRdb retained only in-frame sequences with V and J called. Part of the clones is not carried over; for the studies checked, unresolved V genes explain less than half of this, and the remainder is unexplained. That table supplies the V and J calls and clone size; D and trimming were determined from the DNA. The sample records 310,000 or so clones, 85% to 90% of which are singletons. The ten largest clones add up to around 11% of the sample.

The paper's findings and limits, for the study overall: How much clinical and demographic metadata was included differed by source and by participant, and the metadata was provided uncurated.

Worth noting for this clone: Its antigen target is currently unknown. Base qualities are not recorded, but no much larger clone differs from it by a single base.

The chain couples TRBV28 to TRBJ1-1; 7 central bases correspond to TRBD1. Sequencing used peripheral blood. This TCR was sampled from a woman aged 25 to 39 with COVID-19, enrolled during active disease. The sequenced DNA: TGTGCCAGCAGTTTCCCGACGACAGGGACCACTGAAGCTTTCTTT. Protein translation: CASSFPTTGTTEAFF.